This T cell receptor beta chain was documented in a study of blood T cell repertoires in COVID-19. Study in general: Donors in the United States, Italy and Spain gave samples during acute or convalescent COVID-19.

Measured with immunoSEQ multiplex PCR; TCRdb has only the in-frame clones, and not every one. The table shows over 100,000 clones, with about 79% occurring only once. Germline CDR1 and CDR2: MNHNS and SASEGT. J was trimmed by 4 bases and V by 4 bases; bases with no gene match: 5. The CDR3 sequence is 16 residues long. Sequencing used peripheral blood. The receptor was derived from a woman at least 80 years old with active or convalescent COVID-19. This chain connects TRBV6-1 to TRBJ2-1; 12 nucleotides align to TRBD2. CDR3 nucleotides: TGTGCCAGCAGTGGTCAGACTAGCGGGAGATACAATGAGCAGTTCTTC. It codes for CASSGQTSGRYNEQFF.